One sample yielded the 6 T cell receptor beta chains listed below, sequenced in a study of T cells in Graves' hyperthyroidism and ophthalmopathy. What was amplified from RNA transcripts were TCR beta CDR3 regions. Primed by the HTBI set, a first-round RT-PCR was run on the TCR CDR3. TCRdb processed the multiplex PCR reads anew with MiXCR; each CDR3 protein has one entry. The top ten hold around 5.4% of the sample, which has hundreds of thousands of distinct CDR3 sequences, over 11% seen once. What was sequenced was blood. These receptors all come from a woman aged 25 to 45 with Graves' hyperthyroidism that later progressed to Graves' ophthalmopathy.

The rearrangement links TRBV12-3 or TRBV12-4 to TRBJ2-2, with D perhaps matching TRBD2 (6 bases). The length of the CDR3 is 15 residues. Trimming removed 8 bases at V and 1 base at J, with 14 bases between. This CDR3 reads CASGFSGLNTGELFF. CDR3 sequence (DNA): TGTGCCAGCGGATTTAGCGGACTGAACACCGGGGAGCTGTTTTTT.

This clonotype came up a few times. This chain joins TRBV7-9 and TRBJ1-2; tentatively, D is TRBD1 (6 bases). The V end was cut by 5 bases, the J end by 2 bases, with 15 bases between. This CDR3 spans 15 amino acids. In germline, CDR1 is SEHNR, CDR2 FQNEAQ (reference sequence). CDR3 sequence: CASSTLGTTNYGYTF. The CDR3, as DNA: TGTGCCAGCAGCACTCTCGGGACAACCAACTATGGCTACACCTTC. Variable domain in full (rest from reference TRBV7-9 and TRBJ1-2): DTGVSQNPRHKITKRGQNVTFRCDPISEHNRLYWYRQTLGQGPEFLTYFQNEAQLEKSRLLSDRFSAERPKGSFSTLEIQRTEQGDSAMYLCASSTLGTTNYGYTFGSGTRLTVV.

The chain links TRBV27 to TRBJ2-3; D could derive from TRBD1 or TRBD2 (6 bases each). CDR3 length: 16 residues. Germline V lookup: CDR1 MNHEY, CDR2 SMNVEV (reference sequence). V was shortened by 2 bases and J by 3 bases, with 15 bases between the two germline ends. CDR3 region: CASSLPGGQDTDTQYF. The CDR3 coding sequence is TGTGCCAGCAGTTTACCTGGGGGGCAGGATACAGATACGCAGTATTTT.

This clonotype has more than one count but fewer than ten. For the CDR3, the DNA is TGTGCCAGCTCACCGAACACAGGGATTCGGGAGGCCCAGTACTTC. It translates to CASSPNTGIREAQYF. The chain recombines TRBV18 with TRBJ2-5; a weak D match, TRBD2 (7 bases). There are 15 residues in the CDR3. CDR1 KGHSH and CDR2 LQKENI come from the germline V gene. The germline V and J ends were trimmed by 3 bases and 9 bases, with 20 bases remaining between them.

J is TRBJ2-7 and V is TRBV11-3, with 12 bases fitting TRBD2. The V gene end was trimmed by 5 bases and the J gene end by 4 bases; junction bases not matched to a gene: 9. The length of the CDR3 is 16 residues. In germline, CDR1 is SGHNT, CDR2 YENEEA. CDR3 nucleotides: TGTGCCAGCAGCCCGATACTAGCGGGAGGAGGGTACGAGCAGTACTTC. Amino acid sequence: CASSPILAGGGYEQYF.

In its sample, this clonotype was seen many times. The chain combines TRBV4-2 with TRBJ1-2; D not resolved. The CDR3 sequence is 13 residues long. V lost 0 bases and J lost 5, with 7 bases in between. The V gene's germline CDR1 is LGHNA and CDR2 YNFKEQ. The CDR3: CASSQDAGYGYTF. CDR3 DNA sequence: TGTGCCAGCAGCCAAGATGCTGGATATGGCTACACCTTC.